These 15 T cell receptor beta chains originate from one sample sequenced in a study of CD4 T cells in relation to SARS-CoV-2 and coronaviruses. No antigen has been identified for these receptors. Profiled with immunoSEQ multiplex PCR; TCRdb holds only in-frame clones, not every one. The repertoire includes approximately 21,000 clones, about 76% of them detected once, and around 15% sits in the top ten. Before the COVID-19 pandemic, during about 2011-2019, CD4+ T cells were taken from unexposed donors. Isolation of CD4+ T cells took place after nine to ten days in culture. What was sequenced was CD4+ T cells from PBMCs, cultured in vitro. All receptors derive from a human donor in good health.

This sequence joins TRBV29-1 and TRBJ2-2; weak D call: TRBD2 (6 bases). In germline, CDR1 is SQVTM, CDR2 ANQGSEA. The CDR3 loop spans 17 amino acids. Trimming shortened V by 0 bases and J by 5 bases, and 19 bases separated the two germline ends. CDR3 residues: CSVEDRLSGVGTGELFF. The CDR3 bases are TGCAGCGTTGAAGATCGGCTGTCGGGAGTGGGGACCGGGGAGCTGTTTTTT.

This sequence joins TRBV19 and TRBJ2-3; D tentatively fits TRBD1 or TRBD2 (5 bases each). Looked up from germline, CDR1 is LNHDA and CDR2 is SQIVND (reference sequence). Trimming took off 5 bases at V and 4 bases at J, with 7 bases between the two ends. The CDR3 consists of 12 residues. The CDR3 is CASSGGPDTQYF. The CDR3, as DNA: TGTGCCAGTAGTGGGGGTCCAGATACGCAGTATTTT.

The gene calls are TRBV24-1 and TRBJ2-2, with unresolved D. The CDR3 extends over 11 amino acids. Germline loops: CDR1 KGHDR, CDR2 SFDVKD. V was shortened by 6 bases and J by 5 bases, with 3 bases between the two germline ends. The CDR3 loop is CATSQTGELFF. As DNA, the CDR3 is TGTGCCACCAGTCAAACCGGGGAGCTGTTTTTT.

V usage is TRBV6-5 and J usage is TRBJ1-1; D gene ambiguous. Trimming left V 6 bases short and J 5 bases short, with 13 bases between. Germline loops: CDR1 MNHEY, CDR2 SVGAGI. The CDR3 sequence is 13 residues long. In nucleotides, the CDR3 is TGTGCCAGCAGCCGGTGGGTTGGGACTGAAGCTTTCTTT. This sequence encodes CASSRWVGTEAFF.

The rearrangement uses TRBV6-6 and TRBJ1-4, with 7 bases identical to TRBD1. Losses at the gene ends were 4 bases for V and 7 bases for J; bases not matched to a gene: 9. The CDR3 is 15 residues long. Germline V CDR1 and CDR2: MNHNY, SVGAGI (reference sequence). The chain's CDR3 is CASSFPTGLSEKLFF. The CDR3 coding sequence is TGTGCCAGCAGTTTCCCGACAGGGCTCAGTGAAAAACTGTTTTTT.

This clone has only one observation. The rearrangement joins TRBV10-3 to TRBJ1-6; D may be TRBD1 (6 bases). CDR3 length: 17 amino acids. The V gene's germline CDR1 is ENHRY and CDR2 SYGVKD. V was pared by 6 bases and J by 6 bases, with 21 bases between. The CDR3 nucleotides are TGTGCCATCAGGGACCGGGGGGGGGCGCGCAGTAATTCACCCCTCCACTTT. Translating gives CAIRDRGGARSNSPLHF.

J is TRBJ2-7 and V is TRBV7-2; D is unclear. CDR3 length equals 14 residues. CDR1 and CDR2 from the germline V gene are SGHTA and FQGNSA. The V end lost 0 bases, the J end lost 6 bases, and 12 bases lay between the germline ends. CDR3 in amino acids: CASSLATVSGEQYF. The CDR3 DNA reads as TGTGCCAGCAGCTTAGCCACAGTCTCGGGCGAGCAGTACTTC.

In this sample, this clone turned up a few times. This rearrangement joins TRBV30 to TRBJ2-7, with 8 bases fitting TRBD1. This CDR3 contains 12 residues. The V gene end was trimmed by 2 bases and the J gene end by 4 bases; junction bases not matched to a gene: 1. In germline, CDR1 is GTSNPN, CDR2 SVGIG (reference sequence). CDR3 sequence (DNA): TGTGCCTGGAGTAGGACAGGGTACGAGCAGTACTTC. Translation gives CAWSRTGYEQYF.

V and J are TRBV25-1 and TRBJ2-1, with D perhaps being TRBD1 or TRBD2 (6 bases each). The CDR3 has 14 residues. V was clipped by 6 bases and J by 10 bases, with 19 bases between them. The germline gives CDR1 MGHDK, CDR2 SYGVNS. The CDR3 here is CASSGRSGAREQFF. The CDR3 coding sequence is TGTGCCAGCAGCGGCAGGTCGGGGGCTCGGGAGCAGTTCTTC. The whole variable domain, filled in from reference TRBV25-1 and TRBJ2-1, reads EADIYQTPRYLVIGTGKKITLECSQTMGHDKMYWYQQDPGMELHLIHYSYGVNSTEKGDLSSESTVSRIRTEHFPLTLESARPSHTSQYLCASSGRSGAREQFFGPGTRLTVL.

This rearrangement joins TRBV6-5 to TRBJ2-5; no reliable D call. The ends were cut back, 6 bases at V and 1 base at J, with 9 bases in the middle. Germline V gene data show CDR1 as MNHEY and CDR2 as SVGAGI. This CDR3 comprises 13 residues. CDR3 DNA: TGTGCCAGCAGAAAAGAGATCCAAGAGACCCAGTACTTC. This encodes CASRKEIQETQYF.

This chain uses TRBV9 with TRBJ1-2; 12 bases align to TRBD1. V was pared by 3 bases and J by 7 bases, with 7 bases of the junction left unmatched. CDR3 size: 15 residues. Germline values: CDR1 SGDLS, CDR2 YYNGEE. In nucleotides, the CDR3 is TGTGCCAGCAGCGCTTGGGACAGGGGGCAGAGTGGCTACACCTTC. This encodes CASSAWDRGQSGYTF. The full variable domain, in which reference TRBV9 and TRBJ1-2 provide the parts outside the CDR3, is DSGVTQTPKHLITATGQRVTLRCSPRSGDLSVYWYQQSLDQGLQFLIQYYNGEERAKGNILERFSAQQFPDLHSELNLSSLELGDSALYFCASSAWDRGQSGYTFGSGTRLTVV.

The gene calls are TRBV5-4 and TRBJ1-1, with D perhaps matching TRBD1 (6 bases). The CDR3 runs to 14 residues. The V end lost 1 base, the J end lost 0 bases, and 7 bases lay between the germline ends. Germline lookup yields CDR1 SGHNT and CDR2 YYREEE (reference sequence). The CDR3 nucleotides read TGTGCCAGCAGCTTGACAGGGATGAACACTGAAGCTTTCTTT. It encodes CASSLTGMNTEAFF.

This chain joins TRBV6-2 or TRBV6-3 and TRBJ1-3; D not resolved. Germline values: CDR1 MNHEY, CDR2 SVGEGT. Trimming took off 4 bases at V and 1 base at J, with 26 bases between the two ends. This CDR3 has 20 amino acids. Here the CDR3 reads CASSLSPGRRRRNSGNTIYF. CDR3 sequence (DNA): TGTGCCAGCAGTTTAAGCCCAGGACGGCGAAGGCGCAATTCTGGAAACACCATATATTTT.

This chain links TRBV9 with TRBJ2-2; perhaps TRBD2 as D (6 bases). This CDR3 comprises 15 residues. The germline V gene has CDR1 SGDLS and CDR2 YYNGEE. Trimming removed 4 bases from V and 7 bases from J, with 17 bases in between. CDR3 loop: CASSRGLGAGGELFF. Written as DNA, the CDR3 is TGTGCCAGCAGCCGGGGGTTAGGGGCGGGCGGGGAGCTGTTTTTT.

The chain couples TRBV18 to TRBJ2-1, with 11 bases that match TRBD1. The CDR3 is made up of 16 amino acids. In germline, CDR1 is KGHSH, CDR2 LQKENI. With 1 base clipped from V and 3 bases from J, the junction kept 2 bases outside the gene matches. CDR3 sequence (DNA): TGTGCCAGCTCACCACTGGGGACAGGGGGCTACAATGAGCAGTTCTTC. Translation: CASSPLGTGGYNEQFF.